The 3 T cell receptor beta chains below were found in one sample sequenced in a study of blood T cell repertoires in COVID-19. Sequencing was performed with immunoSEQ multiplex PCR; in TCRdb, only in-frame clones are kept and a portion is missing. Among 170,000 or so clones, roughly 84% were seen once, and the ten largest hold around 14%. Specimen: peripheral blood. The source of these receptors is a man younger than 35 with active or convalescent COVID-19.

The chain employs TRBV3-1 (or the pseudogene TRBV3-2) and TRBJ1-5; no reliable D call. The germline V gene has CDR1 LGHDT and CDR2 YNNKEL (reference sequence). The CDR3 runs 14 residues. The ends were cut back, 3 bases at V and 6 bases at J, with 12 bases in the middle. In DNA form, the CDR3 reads TGTGCCAGCAGCCATAAAGGAGGTCGTCAGCCCCAGCATTTT. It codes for CASSHKGGRQPQHF.

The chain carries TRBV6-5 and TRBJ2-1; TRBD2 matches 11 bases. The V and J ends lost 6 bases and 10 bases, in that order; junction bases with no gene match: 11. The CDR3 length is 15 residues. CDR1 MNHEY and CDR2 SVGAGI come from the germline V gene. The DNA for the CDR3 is TGTGCCAGCAGCCCCTTAGCGGGGGGGCCCGACGAGCAGTTCTTC. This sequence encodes CASSPLAGGPDEQFF.

CDR3 sequence reads: CASSLDGQGGYYGYTF. The CDR3 DNA follows: TGCGCCAGCAGCTTGGACGGACAGGGGGGGTACTATGGCTACACCTTC. The rearrangement joins TRBV5-1 to TRBJ1-2; 10 bases fit TRBD1. This CDR3 region has 16 residues. Trimming cost V 0 bases and J 3 bases; bases outside gene matches: 5. Per germline, CDR1 SGHRS and CDR2 YFSETQ.